The next 28 T cell receptor beta chains were all read from a single sample in a study of cytomegalovirus exposure and HLA in healthy donors (dated by TCRdb to 2016 to 2017). Libraries came from the immunoSEQ multiplex PCR assay. A mixture of 60 forward primers for TCR Vbeta segments and 13 reverse primers for TCR Jbeta segments was used in the multiplex PCR. In TCRdb, the immuneACCESS table is reduced to in-frame sequences with V and J assigned. These tables do not hold every clone; where another copy was compared, an unresolved V gene accounts for under half, and the others remain unexplained. This sample has roughly 140,000 clones in its table, and roughly 82% of those were observed once. The ten largest clonotypes hold roughly 3.5% of the sample. Sequencing was performed on PBMCs. The source of these receptors is a male donor in good health and CMV-seronegative.

A few counts support this clone. The rearrangement joins TRBV4-2 to TRBJ2-7; 9 bases line up with TRBD2. Trimming took 7 bases from V and 2 from J; bases not matched to a gene: 9. CDR1 is LGHNA, CDR2 YNFKEQ, per germline. The CDR3 has 15 amino acids. The CDR3 protein is CASNQATSGPYEQYF. The CDR3 DNA follows: TGTGCCAGCAACCAGGCGACTAGCGGTCCCTACGAGCAGTACTTC.

Only one count was recorded for this clone. V usage is TRBV4-2 and J usage is TRBJ2-3, with TRBD2 as a possible D gene (6 bases). Trimming removed 2 bases from V and 4 bases from J, with 13 bases in between. This CDR3 contains 15 residues. Germline CDR1 and CDR2: LGHNA and YNFKEQ. The CDR3 coding sequence is TGTGCCAGCAGCCAATCTCGGGACTGGGCAGATACGCAGTATTTT. It yields the protein CASSQSRDWADTQYF.

V usage is TRBV19 and J usage is TRBJ1-1; 9 bases agree with TRBD1. The V gene's germline CDR1 is LNHDA and CDR2 SQIVND (reference sequence). J lost 5 bases, V lost 3 bases, and 19 bases had no gene match. This CDR3 has 19 amino acids. For the CDR3, the DNA is TGTGCCAGTAGTATCCTAAAACCGGGACAGGGCCTAACTGGGACTGAAGCTTTCTTT. Its protein product is CASSILKPGQGLTGTEAFF.

This sequence joins TRBV7-9 and TRBJ1-1; maybe TRBD1 (5 bases). In germline, CDR1 is SEHNR, CDR2 FQNEAQ (reference sequence). Trimming shortened V by 4 bases and J by 5 bases, and 17 bases separated the two germline ends. The CDR3 sequence is 15 residues long. The CDR3 protein is CASSSSGWRKTEAFF. CDR3 sequence (DNA): TGTGCCAGCAGCTCGTCAGGGTGGCGGAAGACTGAAGCTTTCTTT.

The chain joins TRBV6-4 to TRBJ1-1, with 7 bases that match TRBD1. Germline V gene data show CDR1 as MRHNA and CDR2 as SNTAGT. With V trimmed by 4 bases and J by 0 bases, 8 bases remained unmatched. There are 16 residues in the CDR3. CDR3 coding DNA: TGTGCCAGCAGTGTAAATCCGGGACAGCTGAACACTGAAGCTTTCTTT. Amino acid sequence: CASSVNPGQLNTEAFF.

This chain joins TRBV7-2 and TRBJ2-7, with 8 bases matching TRBD2. V dropped 5 bases and J dropped 4; count of bases not matched to a gene: 16. This CDR3 spans 17 amino acids. CDR1 and CDR2 (germline): SGHTA, FQGNSA. CDR3 in amino acids: CASSQRRGGGFPYEQYF. DNA of the CDR3: TGTGCCAGCAGCCAGCGGCGGGGCGGGGGGTTCCCATACGAGCAGTACTTC. The full variable domain, with the rest looked up from reference TRBV7-2 and TRBJ2-7, is GAGVSQSPSNKVTEKGKDVELRCDPISGHTALYWYRQSLGQGLEFLIYFQGNSAPDKSGLPSDRFSAERTGGSVSTLTIQRTQQEDSAVYLCASSQRRGGGFPYEQYFGPGTRLTVT.

This sequence joins TRBV5-1 and TRBJ2-4, with 7 bases matching TRBD1. V was clipped by 2 bases and J by 2 bases; unmatched bases: 1. There are 14 residues in the CDR3. CDR1 SGHRS and CDR2 YFSETQ come from the germline V gene. CDR3 sequence (DNA): TGCGCCAGCAGCTTACAGGGGACCAAAAACATTCAGTACTTC. It translates to CASSLQGTKNIQYF.

The V call is TRBV5-1, the J call TRBJ1-4; the D gene is possibly TRBD1 (6 bases). The CDR3 length is 17 residues. Trimming cost V 7 bases and J 3 bases, with 22 bases left between them. CDR1 is SGHRS and CDR2 is YFSETQ in the germline V gene. In nucleotides, the CDR3 is TGCGCCAGCCCGGGGGGGGGATGGGGGGGCGCTAATGAAAAACTGTTTTTT. Its protein is CASPGGGWGGANEKLFF.

The chain joins TRBV7-9 to TRBJ2-7; D is perhaps TRBD1 (6 bases). The V end lost 3 bases, the J end lost 6 bases, and 12 bases lay between the germline ends. The CDR3 contains 13 residues. The germline gives CDR1 SEHNR, CDR2 FQNEAQ (reference sequence). CDR3 amino acids: CASSFGTKGEQYF. CDR3 bases: TGTGCCAGCAGCTTCGGGACAAAGGGCGAGCAGTACTTC.

This chain connects TRBV4-1 to TRBJ1-2, with 9 bases matching TRBD1. The V segment lost 1 base and the J segment 2 bases; nucleotides outside the gene matches: 20. The CDR3 sequence is 21 residues long. CDR1 and CDR2 from the germline V gene are MGHRA and YSYEKL. The CDR3 reads CASSQGDREPPEPKLNYGYTF. The CDR3 DNA is TGCGCCAGCAGCCAAGGGGACAGGGAGCCGCCTGAGCCCAAGCTAAACTATGGCTACACCTTC.

V is TRBV6-1 and J is TRBJ2-7; D not resolved. CDR3 length: 14 amino acids. Germline CDR1 is MNHNS and CDR2 is SASEGT. V dropped 1 base and J dropped 3 bases, with 10 bases sitting between them. The CDR3 DNA reads TGTGCCAGCAGTGAAGGGTGGCGGAACTACGAGCAGTACTTC. Its translation is CASSEGWRNYEQYF.

The chain carries TRBV15 and TRBJ1-1; D gene ambiguous. V was shortened by 5 bases and J by 3 bases, with 16 bases between the two germline ends. CDR1 is LNHNV and CDR2 is YYDKDF in the germline V gene (reference sequence). The CDR3 runs 15 residues. The CDR3 nucleotides are TGTGCCACCAGCGTTAATCGGGGTTCTGACACTGAAGCTTTCTTT. This gives the protein CATSVNRGSDTEAFF.

The genes are TRBV7-2 and TRBJ2-1, with a weak D call TRBD2 (6 bases). Trimming stripped 1 base from V and 6 bases from J, with 19 bases between. The CDR3 sequence is 17 residues long. Germline V gene lookup returns CDR1 SGHTA and CDR2 FQGNSA. The CDR3 protein is CASSLDVLAGTSNEQFF. The DNA of the CDR3 is TGTGCCAGCAGCTTAGACGTTCTGGCGGGGACGTCCAATGAGCAGTTCTTC.

There are a few counts of this clone. V and J are TRBV29-1 and TRBJ2-7; TRBD2 agrees at 8 bases. Looked up from germline, CDR1 is SQVTM and CDR2 is ANQGSEA. The V gene end was trimmed by 5 bases and the J gene end by 5 bases; junction bases not matched to a gene: 5. This CDR3 is built from 12 residues. CDR3 bases: TGCAGCGTTCGATTGACTAGCGACGAGCAGTACTTC. This encodes CSVRLTSDEQYF.

This chain connects TRBV7-8 to TRBJ2-7, with 9 bases that match TRBD2. Germline values: CDR1 SGHVS, CDR2 FQNEAQ. V lost 0 bases to trimming and J lost 2 bases; unmatched junction nucleotides: 14. The CDR3 extends over 19 amino acids. DNA of the CDR3: TGTGCCAGCAGCTTAGCGGGAACGACTAGCGGAAAAGTCGCCTACGAGCAGTACTTC. As protein: CASSLAGTTSGKVAYEQYF.

The chain links TRBV7-2 to TRBJ2-7; TRBD2 matches 9 bases. The CDR3 is 15 amino acids. CDR1 is SGHTA, CDR2 FQGNSA, per germline. The J segment lost 5 bases and the V segment lost 5 bases, leaving 10 bases of the junction unmatched. The CDR3 here is CASSTNIAGVHEQYF. CDR3 DNA sequence: TGTGCCAGCAGCACGAACATAGCGGGAGTCCACGAGCAGTACTTC.

The V call is TRBV28, the J call TRBJ2-1, with D tentatively TRBD2 (6 bases). Trimming cost V 3 bases and J 3 bases, with 9 bases left between them. This CDR3 spans 14 amino acids. Germline V gene sequence: CDR1 MDHEN, CDR2 SYDVKM. The DNA for the CDR3 is TGTGCCAGCAGTTTTCGGGAGAACTACAATGAGCAGTTCTTC. The encoded protein is CASSFRENYNEQFF.

The chain uses TRBV7-9 and TRBJ1-1; D is possibly TRBD1 (5 bases). V lost 7 bases and J 0 bases, leaving 9 bases between the germline ends. CDR1 is SEHNR and CDR2 is FQNEAQ in the germline V gene (reference sequence). This CDR3 is 13 amino acids long. CDR3 residues: CASMQGMNTEAFF. In nucleotides, the CDR3 is TGTGCCAGCATGCAGGGTATGAACACTGAAGCTTTCTTT.

The rearrangement links TRBV6-5 to TRBJ2-2; D remains ambiguous. Germline V gene sequence: CDR1 MNHEY, CDR2 SVGAGI. Trimming stripped 0 bases from V and 0 bases from J, with 8 bases between. This CDR3 comprises 16 residues. The CDR3 loop reads CASSYSGRSNTGELFF. CDR3 sequence (DNA): TGTGCCAGCAGTTACTCGGGCAGATCGAACACCGGGGAGCTGTTTTTT.

The gene calls are TRBV29-1 and TRBJ1-2, with D unresolved. The length of the CDR3 is 12 residues. Germline V gene sequence: CDR1 SQVTM, CDR2 ANQGSEA. The V end lost 4 bases, the J end lost 8 bases, and 14 bases lay between the germline ends. DNA for the CDR3: TGCAGCGTTGGGGGTGAGGGATGGGGCTACACCTTC. Protein sequence: CSVGGEGWGYTF.

The chain has TRBV18 and TRBJ2-1; 9 positions agree with TRBD2. J gave up 0 bases and V 2 bases, and 8 bases lay outside the gene matches. CDR1 KGHSH and CDR2 LQKENI come from the germline V gene. The CDR3 totals 18 residues. CDR3 amino acids: CASSPTREGLSSYNEQFF. The CDR3, as DNA: TGTGCCAGCTCACCAACGCGGGAGGGTTTAAGCTCCTACAATGAGCAGTTCTTC.

V is TRBV2 and J is TRBJ2-7; D is perhaps TRBD2 (6 bases). Per the germline V gene, CDR1 is SNHLY and CDR2 is FYNNEI. This CDR3 spans 14 amino acids. V was pared by 5 bases and J by 2 bases, with 13 bases between. CDR3 in DNA: TGTGCCAGCAGTTACGCCGGGGGACCCTACGAGCAGTACTTC. This translates into CASSYAGGPYEQYF.

This chain links TRBV7-3 with TRBJ2-1, with 8 positions matching TRBD1. This CDR3 spans 15 amino acids. With V trimmed by 3 bases and J by 1 base, 2 bases remained unmatched. Germline loops: CDR1 SGHTA, CDR2 FQGTGA. CDR3 nucleotide sequence: TGTGCCAGCAGCTTCAGACAGGGGTCCTACAATGAGCAGTTCTTC. This translates into CASSFRQGSYNEQFF. Full variable domain (remainder filled in from reference TRBV7-3 and TRBJ2-1): GAGVSQTPSNKVTEKGKYVELRCDPISGHTALYWYRQSLGQGPEFLIYFQGTGAADDSGLPNDRFFAVRPEGSVSTLKIQRTERGDSAVYLCASSFRQGSYNEQFFGPGTRLTVL.

The chain uses TRBV19 and TRBJ1-2; 7 nucleotides agree with TRBD1. With V trimmed by 6 bases and J by 5 bases, 15 bases remained unmatched. The CDR3 loop spans 16 amino acids. Germline lookup yields CDR1 LNHDA and CDR2 SQIVND (reference sequence). The CDR3 region has the DNA TGTGCCAGTAGGGGGGAAGGACAGGCCCAGCTATATGGCTACACCTTC. Translation gives CASRGEGQAQLYGYTF.

J is TRBJ2-7 and V is TRBV9; 9 bases agree with TRBD1. Germline CDR1 is SGDLS and CDR2 is YYNGEE. The CDR3 length is 16 residues. V trimming: 1 base; J trimming: 0 bases; junction bases outside the gene matches: 5. CDR3: CASSVRGTGSSYEQYF. DNA of the CDR3: TGTGCCAGCAGCGTAAGGGGGACAGGGAGCTCCTACGAGCAGTACTTC.

The J gene is TRBJ2-5, the V gene TRBV7-8, with a tentative D call TRBD2 (5 bases). V dropped 7 bases and J dropped 5 bases, with 17 bases sitting between them. CDR1 SGHVS and CDR2 FQNEAQ come from the germline V gene. CDR3 length: 14 residues. The CDR3 sequence: CASISSGSGETQYF. In DNA, the CDR3 is TGTGCCAGCATCTCCAGTGGGAGCGGCGAGACCCAGTACTTC. Looking up the rest from reference TRBV7-8 and TRBJ2-5 gives the full variable domain: GAGVSQSPRYKVAKRGQDVALRCDPISGHVSLFWYQQALGQGPEFLTYFQNEAQLDKSGLPSDRFFAERPEGSVSTLKIQRTQQEDSAVYLCASISSGSGETQYFGPGTRLLVL.

This clone showed up just once. CDR3 DNA: TGTGCCAGCAGCGAAGCCCGCCCTGGGGCCAACGTCCTGACTTTC. Protein: CASSEARPGANVLTF. The gene calls are TRBV27 and TRBJ2-6; D unresolved. Trimming left V 6 bases short and J 2 bases short, with 11 bases between. This CDR3 is 15 amino acids long. Germline V lookup: CDR1 MNHEY, CDR2 SMNVEV (reference sequence).

This chain links TRBV29-1 with TRBJ1-2; TRBD1 matches at 11 bases. Per the germline V gene, CDR1 is SQVTM and CDR2 is ANQGSEA. CDR3 length: 13 amino acids. V lost 7 bases, J lost 1 base, and 2 bases stayed unmatched. This CDR3 reads CSAGQGVNYGYTF. CDR3 nucleotide sequence: TGCAGCGCGGGACAGGGGGTTAACTATGGCTACACCTTC.